This T cell receptor (beta chain) was identified in a study of T cell responses to AZD1222 COVID-19 vaccine. The CDR3 extends over 14 amino acids. Germline CDR1 reads LNHDA; CDR2 reads SQIVND (reference sequence). Trimming took off 5 bases at V and 4 bases at J, with 14 bases between the two ends. Data came from immunoSEQ multiplex PCR; TCRdb stores just in-frame clones and leaves some out. The table lists about 150,000 clones, 70% to 90% of them singletons, with around 2.1% in the top ten. Broader study findings: No repertoire was sampled before or during the peak T cell response, only after it. Only a handful of AZD1222 recipients, several in all, had baseline seropositivity. Donors skewed white British and female; clonal diversity was possibly underestimated.

As to this clone: The antigen remains undetermined.

This sample comprised peripheral blood, obtained on day 0 of AZD1222 vaccination. The receptor was isolated from an adult in good health. This chain connects TRBV19 to TRBJ1-1, with D maybe TRBD1 (5 bases). CDR3 sequence reads: CASSSQGKGTEAFF. The CDR3 DNA reads TGTGCCAGTAGTTCGCAGGGAAAGGGCACTGAAGCTTTCTTT.